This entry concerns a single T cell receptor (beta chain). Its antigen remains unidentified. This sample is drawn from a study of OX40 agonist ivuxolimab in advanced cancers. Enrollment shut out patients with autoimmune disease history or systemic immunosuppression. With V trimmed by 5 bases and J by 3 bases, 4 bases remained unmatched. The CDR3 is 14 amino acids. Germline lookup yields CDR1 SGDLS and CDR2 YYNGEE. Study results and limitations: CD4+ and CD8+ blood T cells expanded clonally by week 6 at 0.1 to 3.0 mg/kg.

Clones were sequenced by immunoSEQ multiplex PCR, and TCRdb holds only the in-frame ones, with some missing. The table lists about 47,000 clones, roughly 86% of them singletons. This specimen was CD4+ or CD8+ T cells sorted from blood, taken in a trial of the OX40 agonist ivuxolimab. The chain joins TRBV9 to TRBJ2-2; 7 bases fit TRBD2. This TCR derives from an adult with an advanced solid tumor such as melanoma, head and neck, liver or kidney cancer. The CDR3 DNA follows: TGTGCCAGCAGGGGGAGGGCCGACACCGGGGAGCTGTTTTTT. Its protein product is CASRGRADTGELFF.